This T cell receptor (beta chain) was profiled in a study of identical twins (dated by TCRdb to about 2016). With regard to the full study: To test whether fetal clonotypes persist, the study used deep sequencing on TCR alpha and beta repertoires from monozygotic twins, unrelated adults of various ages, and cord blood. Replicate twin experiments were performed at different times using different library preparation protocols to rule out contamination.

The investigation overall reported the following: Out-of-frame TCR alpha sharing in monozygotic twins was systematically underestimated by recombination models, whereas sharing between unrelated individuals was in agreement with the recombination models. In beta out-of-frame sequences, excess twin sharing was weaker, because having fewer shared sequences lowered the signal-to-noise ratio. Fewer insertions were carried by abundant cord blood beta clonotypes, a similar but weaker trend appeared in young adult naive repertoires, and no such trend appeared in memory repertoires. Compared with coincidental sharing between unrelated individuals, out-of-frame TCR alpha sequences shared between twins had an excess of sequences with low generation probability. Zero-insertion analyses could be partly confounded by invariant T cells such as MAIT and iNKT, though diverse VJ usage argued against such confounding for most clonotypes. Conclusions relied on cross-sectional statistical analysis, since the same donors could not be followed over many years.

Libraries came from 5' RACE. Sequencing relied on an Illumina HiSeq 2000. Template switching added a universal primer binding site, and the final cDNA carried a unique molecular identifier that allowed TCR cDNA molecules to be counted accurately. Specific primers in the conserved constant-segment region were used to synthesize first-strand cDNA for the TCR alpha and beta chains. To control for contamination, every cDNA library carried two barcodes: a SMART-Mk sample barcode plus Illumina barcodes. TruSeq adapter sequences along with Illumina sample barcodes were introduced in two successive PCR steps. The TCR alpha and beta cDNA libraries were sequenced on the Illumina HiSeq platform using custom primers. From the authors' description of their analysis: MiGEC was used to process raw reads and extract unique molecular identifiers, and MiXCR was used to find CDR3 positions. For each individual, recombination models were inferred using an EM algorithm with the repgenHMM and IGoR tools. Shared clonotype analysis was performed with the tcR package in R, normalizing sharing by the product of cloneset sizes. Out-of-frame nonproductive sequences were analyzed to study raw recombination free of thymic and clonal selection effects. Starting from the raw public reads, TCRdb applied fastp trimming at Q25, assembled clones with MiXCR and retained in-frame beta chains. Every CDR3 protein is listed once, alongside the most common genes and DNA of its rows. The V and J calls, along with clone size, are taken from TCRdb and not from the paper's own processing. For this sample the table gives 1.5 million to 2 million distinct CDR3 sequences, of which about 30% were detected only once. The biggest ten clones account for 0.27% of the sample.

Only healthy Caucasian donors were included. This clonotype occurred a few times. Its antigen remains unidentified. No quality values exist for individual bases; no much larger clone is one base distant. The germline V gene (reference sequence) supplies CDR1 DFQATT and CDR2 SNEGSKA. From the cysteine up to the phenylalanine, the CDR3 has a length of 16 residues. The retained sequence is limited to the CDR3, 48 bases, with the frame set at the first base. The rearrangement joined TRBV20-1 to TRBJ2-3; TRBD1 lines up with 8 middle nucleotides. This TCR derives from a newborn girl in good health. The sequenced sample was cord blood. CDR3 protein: CRASAGGPTSTDTQYF. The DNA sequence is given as TGCAGGGCCAGCGCAGGGGGCCCAACTAGCACAGATACGCAGTATTTT.